A single sample gave rise to the 27 T cell receptor beta chains below, sequenced in a study of blood T cell repertoires in COVID-19. Profiling relied on immunoSEQ multiplex PCR, and the TCRdb table lists in-frame clones only, not all of them. The sample consists of 43,000 or so clones, over 75% of them appearing once. The specimen sequenced was peripheral blood. These receptors came from a woman aged 55 to 70 with acute or convalescent COVID-19.

V gene TRBV5-6 combines with J gene TRBJ2-1; the match to TRBD1 covers 7 bases. This CDR3 has 13 amino acids. Germline trimming cut 5 bases from V and 6 bases from J; bases unmatched to any gene: 5. CDR1 SGHDT and CDR2 YYEEEE come from the germline V gene. This CDR3 reads CASSYRGGNEQFF. In DNA form, the CDR3 reads TGTGCCAGCAGTTACAGGGGTGGCAATGAGCAGTTCTTC.

DNA of the CDR3: TGTGCCAAGTTAGGGACAGGATCCCCCGGGGAGCTGTTTTTT. Translation: CAKLGTGSPGELFF. V usage is TRBV19 and J usage is TRBJ2-2, with 8 bases matching TRBD1. Trimming cost V 10 bases and J 6 bases; bases outside gene matches: 10. The germline V gene encodes CDR1 LNHDA and CDR2 SQIVND (reference sequence). The CDR3 runs to 14 residues.

The V and J genes are TRBV12-3 or TRBV12-4 and TRBJ1-1; TRBD1 is a possible D gene (6 bases). This CDR3 spans 13 amino acids. V shed 7 bases and J shed 3 bases, with 12 bases lying between them. CDR3 sequence reads: CASTKGGDTEAFF. The CDR3 nucleotides are TGTGCCAGCACGAAAGGGGGGGACACTGAAGCTTTCTTT.

The chain combines TRBV19 with TRBJ1-2, with TRBD1 identical over 10 bases. The V segment lost 6 bases and the J segment 0 bases; nucleotides outside the gene matches: 10. This CDR3 region has 17 residues. Germline V gene data show CDR1 as LNHDA and CDR2 as SQIVND (reference sequence). The CDR3, as DNA: TGTGCCAGTAGCCTCGGGACAGGGGCCCTTGCTAACTATGGCTACACCTTC. This encodes CASSLGTGALANYGYTF.

The chain is built from TRBV7-2 and TRBJ1-5, with D uncertain. Germline CDR1 reads SGHTA; CDR2 reads FQGNSA. CDR3 size: 17 residues. V was pared by 1 base and J by 0 bases, with 13 bases between. The CDR3 nucleotides are TGTGCCAGCAGCTTAGGGCCCCGGGAGGATAGCAATCAGCCCCAGCATTTT. This gives the protein CASSLGPREDSNQPQHF.

V gene TRBV19 combines with J gene TRBJ1-6; unclear D gene. V was cut by 5 bases and J by 0 bases, with 17 bases left in between. Germline lookup yields CDR1 LNHDA and CDR2 SQIVND (reference sequence). This CDR3 is 18 amino acids long. DNA of the CDR3: TGTGCCAGTAGTTTGGAACGCCGGAGCAGCTCCTATAATTCACCCCTCCACTTT. Protein: CASSLERRSSSYNSPLHF.

The chain uses TRBV24-1 and TRBJ1-2; no reliable D call. CDR1 and CDR2 from the germline V gene are KGHDR and SFDVKD. The CDR3 loop spans 13 amino acids. V gave up 3 bases and J gave up 9 bases, with 13 bases separating them. The CDR3 region is CATSDAPPGRYTF. The CDR3 region has the DNA TGTGCCACCAGTGATGCCCCCCCAGGTCGCTACACCTTC.

In DNA form, the CDR3 reads TGTGCCAGCAGCAGGGGGCATGCTGAAGCTTTCTTT. This sequence encodes CASSRGHAEAFF. This rearrangement joins TRBV3-1 (or the pseudogene TRBV3-2) to TRBJ1-1; 7 bases line up with TRBD1. CDR3 length: 12 residues. V lost 5 bases to trimming and J lost 6 bases; unmatched junction nucleotides: 3. Germline loops: CDR1 LGHDT, CDR2 YNNKEL (reference sequence).

This clone was seen more than once but under ten times. The chain carries TRBV5-1 and TRBJ1-4; D is perhaps TRBD1 (5 bases). V dropped 4 bases and J dropped 0 bases, with 10 bases sitting between them. The CDR3 sequence is 15 residues long. In germline, CDR1 is SGHRS, CDR2 YFSETQ. CDR3 residues: CASSVTDATNEKLFF. CDR3 DNA sequence: TGCGCCAGCAGCGTGACAGATGCAACTAATGAAAAACTGTTTTTT. The variable domain in full, completed from reference TRBV5-1 and TRBJ1-4, reads KAGVTQTPRYLIKTRGQQVTLSCSPISGHRSVSWYQQTPGQGLQFLFEYFSETQRNKGNFPGRFSGRQFSNSRSEMNVSTLELGDSALYLCASSVTDATNEKLFFGSGTQLSVL.

The genes are TRBV4-2 and TRBJ1-2; no clear D. The CDR3 loop spans 14 amino acids. Trimming shortened V by 4 bases and J by 8 bases, and 17 bases separated the two germline ends. CDR1 and CDR2 from the germline V gene are LGHNA and YNFKEQ. The CDR3 protein is CASSLPGGSGGYTF. CDR3 DNA: TGTGCCAGCAGCCTTCCCGGAGGATCGGGGGGCTACACCTTC.

J is TRBJ1-5 and V is TRBV6-5; no clear D. Trimming pared 5 bases from V and 6 bases from J, leaving 14 bases between. This CDR3 contains 14 residues. In germline, CDR1 is MNHEY, CDR2 SVGAGI. The CDR3, as DNA: TGTGCCAGCAGTCTGGTGTCCAACGGTCAGCCCCAGCATTTT. It encodes CASSLVSNGQPQHF.

The chain combines TRBV5-1 with TRBJ2-1; 10 bases match TRBD2. V lost 4 bases, J lost 8 bases, and 12 bases stayed unmatched. Germline loops: CDR1 SGHRS, CDR2 YFSETQ. The CDR3 covers 16 residues. In DNA form, the CDR3 reads TGCGCCAGCAGCGAAGGTAGCGGGGGGAGTTGGGATGAGCAGTTCTTC. Its translation: CASSEGSGGSWDEQFF.

The chain uses TRBV28 and TRBJ1-4; tentatively, D is TRBD1 (6 bases). V gave up 5 bases and J gave up 14 bases, with 12 bases separating them. Germline lookup yields CDR1 MDHEN and CDR2 SYDVKM. The CDR3 is 11 residues long. CDR3: CASSDRSWLFF. The CDR3 DNA is TGTGCCAGCAGTGACAGGTCCTGGCTGTTTTTT.

This clone appeared a few times. CDR3 in DNA: TGTGCCAGCAGTTCCACAGGGGGCTATGGCTACACCTTC. Its translation is CASSSTGGYGYTF. The V and J genes are TRBV2 and TRBJ1-2; 8 bases line up with TRBD1. CDR3 length equals 13 residues. V lost 5 bases and J lost 4; bases outside the gene matches: 3. CDR1 SNHLY and CDR2 FYNNEI come from the germline V gene.

The chain carries TRBV24-1 and TRBJ2-2; 9 bases are shared with TRBD1. CDR1 is KGHDR and CDR2 is SFDVKD in the germline V gene. The CDR3 runs 16 residues. The V gene end was trimmed by 5 bases and the J gene end by 4 bases; junction bases not matched to a gene: 7. The CDR3 reads CATSVGDRGTTGELFF. The CDR3 DNA reads TGTGCCACCAGTGTCGGAGACAGGGGGACCACCGGGGAGCTGTTTTTT.

The chain joins TRBV5-4 to TRBJ2-7; 9 bases match TRBD2. After removal of 5 bases from V and 2 bases from J, the junction contained 5 bases not matched to a gene. Germline assignment: CDR1 SGHNT and CDR2 YYREEE (reference sequence). This CDR3 comprises 14 residues. This chain's CDR3 is CASSPLAGPYEQYF. CDR3 DNA sequence: TGTGCCAGCAGTCCCCTAGCGGGGCCCTACGAGCAGTACTTC.

V and J are TRBV5-1 and TRBJ2-1, with TRBD2 matching over 9 bases. The CDR3 covers 17 residues. Looked up from germline, CDR1 is SGHRS and CDR2 is YFSETQ. Unmatched junction bases numbered 11, after V lost 7 bases and J lost 0 bases. Here the CDR3 DNA reads TGCGCCAGCGCCCTAACCGTTAGCGGGGGCTCCTACAATGAGCAGTTCTTC. This codes for CASALTVSGGSYNEQFF.

This clone was detected only once. The J gene is TRBJ1-6, the V gene TRBV27; TRBD1 might be the D (6 bases). CDR1 MNHEY and CDR2 SMNVEV come from the germline V gene (reference sequence). CDR3 length: 16 amino acids. Trimming took 4 bases from V and 9 from J, leaving 19 bases between them. The CDR3 sequence: CASSSHSLPRGSPLHF. CDR3 nucleotide sequence: TGTGCCAGCAGTTCCCACAGTCTCCCCAGGGGTTCACCCCTCCACTTT.

This clone has a handful of counts. The chain carries TRBV7-2 and TRBJ2-7; D unclear. CDR3 length equals 13 residues. Trimming cost V 5 bases and J 2 bases, with 10 bases left between them. CDR1 and CDR2 (germline): SGHTA, FQGNSA. The CDR3 coding sequence is TGTGCCAGCAGCACACAGTTCACCTACGAGCAGTACTTC. Its protein is CASSTQFTYEQYF.

The chain carries TRBV10-3 and TRBJ1-2, with D tentatively TRBD1 (6 bases). V was cut by 10 bases and J by 2 bases, with 14 bases left in between. CDR1 and CDR2 (germline): ENHRY, SYGVKD. The CDR3 spans 13 residues. The CDR3 sequence is CANGRDTNYGYTF. CDR3 DNA sequence: TGTGCCAATGGACGGGACACAAACTATGGCTACACCTTC.

The chain uses TRBV14 and TRBJ1-1; 10 bases line up with TRBD1. V dropped 5 bases and J dropped 4; count of bases not matched to a gene: 10. This CDR3 comprises 16 residues. Germline V lookup: CDR1 SGHDN, CDR2 FVKESK. The CDR3 DNA reads as TGTGCCAGCAGCGCCCGGACAGGGGGAATCCGCACTGAAGCTTTCTTT. Its translation: CASSARTGGIRTEAFF.

This clone appeared a single time. V and J are TRBV6-5 and TRBJ1-1; D is ambiguous. V was cut by 2 bases and J by 3 bases, with 13 bases left in between. The CDR3 spans 15 residues. Germline V lookup: CDR1 MNHEY, CDR2 SVGAGI. The CDR3 coding sequence is TGTGCCAGCAGTTACATTATCGGGTCAGACACTGAAGCTTTCTTT. Translating gives CASSYIIGSDTEAFF.

CDR3 amino acids: CAWSPAVETQYF. The CDR3, as DNA: TGTGCCTGGAGTCCAGCGGTCGAGACCCAGTACTTC. This chain uses TRBV30 with TRBJ2-5; D is possibly TRBD2 (5 bases). CDR3 length: 12 residues. Per germline, CDR1 GTSNPN and CDR2 SVGIG (reference sequence). V was shortened by 2 bases and J by 5 bases, with 9 bases between the two germline ends.

This clone was counted once. The chain employs TRBV27 and TRBJ2-3; 7 nucleotides line up with TRBD1. The CDR3 sequence is 15 residues long. V trimming: 4 bases; J trimming: 1 base; junction bases outside the gene matches: 5. Germline V lookup: CDR1 MNHEY, CDR2 SMNVEV (reference sequence). CDR3 DNA: TGTGCCAGCAGTTCAACAGGGGCGGGCACAGATACGCAGTATTTT. Protein product: CASSSTGAGTDTQYF.

The chain uses TRBV11-1 and TRBJ1-1; perhaps TRBD1 as D (5 bases). The V end lost 1 base, the J end lost 1 base, and 7 bases lay between the germline ends. The CDR3 spans 14 residues. The germline V gene has CDR1 SGHAT and CDR2 FQDESV (reference sequence). Written as DNA, the CDR3 is TGTGCCAGCAGCTTAGGGAGGGGGAACACTGAAGCTTTCTTT. Translation: CASSLGRGNTEAFF. Complete variable domain (other parts from reference TRBV11-1 and TRBJ1-1): EAEVAQSPRYKITEKSQAVAFWCDPISGHATLYWYRQILGQGPELLVQFQDESVVDDSQLPKDRFSAERLKGVDSTLKIQPAELGDSAMYLCASSLGRGNTEAFFGQGTRLTVV.

The chain employs TRBV24-1 and TRBJ1-2; D uncertain. In germline, CDR1 is KGHDR, CDR2 SFDVKD. The length of the CDR3 is 17 residues. Between the trimmed V and J ends, which lost 7 bases and 8 bases, there was a span of 28 bases. CDR3 nucleotides: TGTGCCACCAGACTAACCCTCCCTTTAGGAATACCCCGGGGCTACACCTTC. It encodes CATRLTLPLGIPRGYTF.

This chain's CDR3 is CASRLGGTEAFF. The CDR3 DNA follows: TGTGCCAGCAGACTGGGAGGCACTGAAGCTTTCTTT. The rearrangement links TRBV7-9 to TRBJ1-1; D gene unclear. Deletions cut 6 bases from V and 4 bases from J, with 9 bases between. Germline CDR1 SEHNR, CDR2 FQNEAQ (reference sequence). The length of the CDR3 is 12 residues. Using reference TRBV7-9 and TRBJ1-1 for the parts outside the CDR3, the full variable domain is DTGVSQNPRHKITKRGQNVTFRCDPISEHNRLYWYRQTLGQGPEFLTYFQNEAQLEKSRLLSDRFSAERPKGSFSTLEIQRTEQGDSAMYLCASRLGGTEAFFGQGTRLTVV.